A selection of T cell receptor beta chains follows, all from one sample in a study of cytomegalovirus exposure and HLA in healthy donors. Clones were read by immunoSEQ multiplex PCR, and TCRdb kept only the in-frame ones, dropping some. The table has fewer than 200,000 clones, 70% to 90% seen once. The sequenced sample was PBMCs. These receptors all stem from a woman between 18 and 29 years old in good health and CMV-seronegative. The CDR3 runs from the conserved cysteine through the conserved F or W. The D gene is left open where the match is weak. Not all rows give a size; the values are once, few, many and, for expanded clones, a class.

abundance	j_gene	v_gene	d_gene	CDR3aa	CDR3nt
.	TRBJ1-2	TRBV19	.	CASSTLRDFNYGYTF	TGTGCCAGTAGTACTCTCAGGGACTTTAACTATGGCTACACCTTC
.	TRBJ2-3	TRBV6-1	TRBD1	CASSEAHSYRDRVSTDTQYF	TGTGCCAGCAGTGAAGCGCACTCTTACCGGGACAGAGTTAGCACAGATACGCAGTATTTT
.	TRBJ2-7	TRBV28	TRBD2	CASSPRLAGVYEQYF	TGTGCCAGCAGTCCGAGACTAGCGGGAGTGTACGAGCAGTACTTC
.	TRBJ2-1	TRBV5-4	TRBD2	CASSLGGGFSYNEQFF	TGTGCCAGCAGCTTGGGGGGGGGTTTCTCCTACAATGAGCAGTTCTTC
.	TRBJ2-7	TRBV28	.	CASGPRAGRPYEQYF	TGTGCCAGTGGCCCCCGGGCGGGAAGACCCTACGAGCAGTACTTC
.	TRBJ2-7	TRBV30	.	CAWVDRYSYEQYF	TGTGCCTGGGTCGACAGGTACTCCTACGAGCAGTACTTC
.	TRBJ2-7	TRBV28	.	CASRASAQLLHEQYF	TGTGCCAGCAGAGCTAGCGCCCAGCTCCTCCACGAGCAGTACTTC
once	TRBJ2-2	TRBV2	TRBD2	CASSAFREGGELFF	TGTGCCAGCAGTGCCTTTCGGGAGGGCGGGGAGCTGTTTTTT
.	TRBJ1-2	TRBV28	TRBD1	CASSLTGGAGGYTF	TGTGCCAGCAGTTTGACAGGGGGCGCAGGGGGCTACACCTTC
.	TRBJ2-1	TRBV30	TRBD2	CAWGLGLAGYNEQFF	TGTGCCTGGGGCCTCGGCCTAGCGGGTTACAATGAGCAGTTCTTC